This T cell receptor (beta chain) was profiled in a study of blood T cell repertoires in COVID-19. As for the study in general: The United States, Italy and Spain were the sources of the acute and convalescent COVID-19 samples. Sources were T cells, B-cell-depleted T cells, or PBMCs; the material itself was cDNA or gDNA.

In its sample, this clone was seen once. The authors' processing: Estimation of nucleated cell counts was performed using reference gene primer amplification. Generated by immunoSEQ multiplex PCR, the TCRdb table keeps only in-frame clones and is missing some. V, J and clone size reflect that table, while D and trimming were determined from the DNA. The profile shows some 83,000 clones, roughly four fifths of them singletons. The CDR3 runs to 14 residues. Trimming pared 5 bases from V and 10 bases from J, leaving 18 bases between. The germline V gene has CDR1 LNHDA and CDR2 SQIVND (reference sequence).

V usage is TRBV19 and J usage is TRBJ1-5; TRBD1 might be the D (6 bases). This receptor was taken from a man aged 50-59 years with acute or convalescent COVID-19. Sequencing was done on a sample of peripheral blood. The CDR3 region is CASSAGQPFFPQHF. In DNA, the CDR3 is TGTGCCAGTAGTGCAGGACAGCCTTTCTTCCCCCAGCATTTT.